This TCR beta chain is drawn from a study of blood T cell repertoires in COVID-19. Study-wide background: Collection of acute and convalescent COVID-19 samples took place in the United States, Italy and Spain.

Using immunoSEQ multiplex PCR, the repertoire was profiled, and TCRdb retains in-frame clones only, with some absent. The profile shows about 480,000 clones, 85% to 90% of them singletons. CDR3 size: 14 residues. Per germline, CDR1 MNHEY and CDR2 SVGAGI. V lost 0 bases, J lost 10 bases, and 10 bases lay in between. The chain carries TRBV6-5 and TRBJ1-6; perhaps TRBD1 as D (5 bases). The sequencing sample was made of peripheral blood. The source is a woman aged 45-60 years with COVID-19, enrolled during active disease. CDR3 nucleotide sequence: TGTGCCAGCAGTTACTCCAGGGAACGGTCACCCCTCCACTTT. It codes for CASSYSRERSPLHF.